This TCR beta chain was captured by sequencing in a study of blood T cell repertoires in COVID-19. On the study more broadly: PBMCs, B-cell-depleted T cells, or T cells provided the cDNA or gDNA that made up the material.

Cohort allocation depended upon clinical history that participants reported. Resolution of symptoms, clearance, or two negative PCRs was present in recovered Cohort 3 donors. The data were produced by immunoSEQ multiplex PCR, yet TCRdb's version contains in-frame clones alone and is incomplete. The sample lists 310,000 or so clones, just over 85% occurring once. The sequenced sample was PBMCs or T cells enriched from blood (not recorded which). This clonotype originated in a woman under 30 who had recovered from COVID-19.

The CDR3 DNA sequence: TGTGCCAGCAGCTTAGGGGTCAGGGCCCAGCCCCAGCATTTT. Translating it yields CASSLGVRAQPQHF. The rearrangement joins TRBV13 to TRBJ1-5; perhaps TRBD1 as D (5 bases). Germline-derived CDR1 and CDR2 are PRHDT and FYEKMQ (reference sequence). Trimming removed 0 bases from V and 7 bases from J, with 10 bases in between. This CDR3 has 14 amino acids. The variable domain in full, with the rest retrieved from reference TRBV13 and TRBJ1-5, is AAGVIQSPRHLIKEKRETATLKCYPIPRHDTVYWYQQGPGQDPQFLISFYEKMQSDKGSIPDRFSAQQFSDYHSELNMSSLELGDSALYFCASSLGVRAQPQHFGDGTRLSIL.